These T cell receptor beta chains were read from a single sample in a study of beta chain features in type 1 diabetes. The repertoire was sequenced with immunoSEQ multiplex PCR; TCRdb's copy has only in-frame clones and lacks some. The repertoire holds around 130,000 clones, with 9% as singletons. Specimen: central memory CD4+ T cells from blood. The source is a man aged 30-40 years with type 1 diabetes. CDR3s include the opening cysteine and the closing phenylalanine or tryptophan. Fields, in order: J gene, clone size, V gene, D gene, CDR3 protein, CDR3 DNA. A D gene is named only where the DNA matches it firmly. Clone size is not always given. Where it is, it says once, few, many or a class for expanded clones.

TRBJ1-6	NA	TRBV30	TRBD1	CARGQGSSYNSPLHF	TGTGCCCGTGGACAGGGAAGCTCCTATAATTCACCCCTCCACTTT
TRBJ2-2	few	TRBV7-3	NA	CASSPPAGELFF	TGTGCCAGCAGCCCCCCGGCCGGGGAGCTGTTTTTT
TRBJ2-3	NA	TRBV5-1	TRBD2	CASSLGLAGLGTDTQYF	TGCGCCAGCAGCTTAGGACTAGCGGGCCTCGGCACAGATACGCAGTATTTT
TRBJ1-2	few	TRBV5-1	NA	CASSSAGDLNYGYTF	TGCGCCAGCAGCTCCGCAGGGGATTTAAACTATGGCTACACCTTC
TRBJ1-2	NA	TRBV5-6	NA	CASSQDYGYTF	TGTGCCAGCAGCCAGGACTATGGCTACACCTTC
TRBJ2-2	NA	TRBV19	NA	CASTGRHSNTGELFF	TGTGCCAGTACTGGTCGACACAGTAACACCGGGGAGCTGTTTTTT
TRBJ1-2	few	TRBV29-1	NA	CSVEVRGGNYGYTF	TGCAGCGTTGAAGTCCGGGGAGGAAACTATGGCTACACCTTC
TRBJ1-2	few	TRBV4-2	TRBD1	CASSFSPGQGSGYTF	TGTGCCAGCAGCTTCTCACCGGGACAGGGCAGTGGCTACACCTTC
TRBJ2-3	NA	TRBV28	TRBD2	CASSPPFAGGQRDTQYF	TGTGCCAGCAGTCCACCCTTTGCGGGGGGGCAGAGAGATACGCAGTATTTT
TRBJ1-6	NA	TRBV7-3	NA	CASNPFTSPSGSPLHF	TGTGCCAGCAACCCCTTCACAAGCCCCTCAGGTTCACCCCTCCACTTT
TRBJ1-2	few	TRBV7-9	NA	CASSLAADSNYGYTF	TGTGCCAGCAGCTTAGCGGCGGACTCTAACTATGGCTACACCTTC
TRBJ2-5	NA	TRBV7-2	NA	CASSLVGGETQYF	TGTGCCAGCAGCTTAGTAGGGGGAGAGACCCAGTACTTC
TRBJ2-7	few	TRBV5-4	NA	CASSFPGDFEQYF	TGTGCCAGCAGCTTCCCGGGGGACTTCGAGCAGTACTTC
TRBJ2-1	NA	TRBV7-9	TRBD2	CASSLAGRGGTNEQFF	TGTGCCAGCAGCTTAGCTGGACGGGGGGGTACCAATGAGCAGTTCTTC
TRBJ2-5	NA	TRBV6-5	TRBD1	CASRRQGGETQYF	TGTGCCAGCAGACGACAGGGCGGAGAGACCCAGTACTTC
TRBJ2-5	few	TRBV11-2	NA	CASSLNSGTQYF	TGTGCCAGCAGCTTAAATTCCGGGACCCAGTACTTC
TRBJ1-1	few	TRBV7-2	NA	CASSPPRVNTEAFF	TGTGCCAGCAGCCCCCCGAGGGTGAACACTGAAGCTTTCTTT
TRBJ1-6	few	TRBV5-6	TRBD1	CASRKQGADNSPLHF	TGTGCCAGCAGAAAACAGGGGGCCGATAATTCACCCCTCCACTTT
TRBJ2-1	few	TRBV23-1	TRBD2	CASAPGLKQFF	TGCGCCAGCGCCCCGGGACTAAAGCAGTTCTTC
TRBJ1-5	few	TRBV5-1	NA	CASSLASGSNQPQHF	TGCGCCAGCAGCTTAGCCTCCGGGAGCAATCAGCCCCAGCATTTT
TRBJ2-7	few	TRBV21-1	NA	CASSLTIGDRSFYEQYF	TGTGCCAGCAGCCTGACCATCGGGGACAGGTCATTCTACGAGCAGTACTTC
TRBJ2-3	NA	TRBV18	TRBD1	CASSPGTAGADTQYF	TGTGCCAGCTCACCAGGGACAGCTGGTGCAGATACGCAGTATTTT
TRBJ2-7	many	TRBV25-1	NA	CASSDSRQATIF	TGTGCCAGCAGTGATTCCCGCCAGGCAACGATTTTC
TRBJ1-5	few	TRBV4-1	TRBD1	CASSKGTGYSNQPQHF	TGCGCCAGCAGCAAGGGGACAGGGTATAGCAATCAGCCCCAGCATTTT
TRBJ2-7	NA	TRBV2	TRBD2	CASRKGLAGASPHF	TGTGCCAGCAGGAAGGGACTAGCGGGGGCCTCCCCGCACTTC
TRBJ2-5	few	TRBV10-3	TRBD2	CAICREGSMETQYF	TGTGCCATCTGCCGGGAGGGTTCTATGGAGACCCAGTACTTC
TRBJ1-1	NA	TRBV28	NA	CASRVQGTEAFF	TGTGCCAGCAGAGTCCAGGGGACTGAAGCTTTCTTT
TRBJ1-6	few	TRBV7-2	NA	CASSQVGGGWVSPLHF	TGTGCCAGCAGCCAAGTGGGGGGAGGGTGGGTTTCACCCCTCCACTTT
TRBJ2-1	NA	TRBV15	NA	CATSMGANHEQFF	TGTGCCACCAGCATGGGAGCGAACCATGAGCAGTTCTTC
TRBJ2-3	NA	TRBV9	TRBD2	CASGSGGATTDTQYF	TGTGCCAGCGGTAGCGGGGGGGCAACCACAGATACGCAGTATTTT
TRBJ2-5	few	TRBV5-6	TRBD2	CASTGLAGEETQYF	TGTGCCAGCACTGGACTAGCGGGGGAAGAGACCCAGTACTTC
TRBJ1-1	NA	TRBV18	NA	CASSSDRLPTEAFF	TGTGCCAGCTCGTCGGACAGACTGCCAACTGAAGCTTTCTTT
TRBJ2-1	few	TRBV7-2	NA	CASNSPGGLVEQFF	TGTGCCAGCAACTCTCCGGGCGGGCTTGTTGAGCAGTTCTTC
TRBJ1-1	NA	TRBV7-9	NA	CASSLAGTPNTEAFF	TGTGCCAGCAGCTTAGCGGGGACACCGAACACTGAAGCTTTCTTT
TRBJ2-2	NA	TRBV5-4	NA	CASSFGGRDTGELFF	TGTGCCAGCAGCTTCGGGGGGCGGGACACCGGGGAGCTGTTTTTT
TRBJ2-6	NA	TRBV5-1	TRBD1	CASSLQGAEGANVLTF	TGCGCCAGCAGCTTGCAGGGGGCGGAGGGGGCCAACGTCCTGACTTTC
TRBJ2-7	NA	TRBV7-9	NA	CASSLGERGSYEQYF	TGTGCCAGCAGCTTAGGGGAGAGGGGGAGCTACGAGCAGTACTTC
TRBJ2-7	few	TRBV23-1	TRBD1	CASSHRDREESEQYF	TGCGCCAGCAGTCACCGGGACAGGGAGGAGTCCGAGCAGTACTTC
TRBJ1-2	few	TRBV11-2	NA	CASSADRLTNYGYTF	TGTGCCAGCAGCGCCGACAGACTCACTAACTATGGCTACACCTTC
TRBJ2-5	few	TRBV15	NA	CATSRDGAGGSTRETQYF	TGTGCCACCAGCAGAGATGGCGCAGGAGGATCTACTAGGGAGACCCAGTACTTC
TRBJ2-1	few	TRBV30	NA	CAWKARVNHNEQFF	TGTGCCTGGAAGGCGCGGGTAAACCACAATGAGCAGTTCTTC
TRBJ2-3	NA	TRBV7-3	NA	CASSLTGAWIDTQYF	TGTGCCAGCAGCTTAACGGGGGCCTGGATAGATACGCAGTATTTT
TRBJ2-1	NA	TRBV7-9	TRBD1	CASSAQPGQGLRGQFF	TGTGCCAGCAGCGCCCAACCGGGACAGGGGCTCAGGGGGCAGTTCTTC